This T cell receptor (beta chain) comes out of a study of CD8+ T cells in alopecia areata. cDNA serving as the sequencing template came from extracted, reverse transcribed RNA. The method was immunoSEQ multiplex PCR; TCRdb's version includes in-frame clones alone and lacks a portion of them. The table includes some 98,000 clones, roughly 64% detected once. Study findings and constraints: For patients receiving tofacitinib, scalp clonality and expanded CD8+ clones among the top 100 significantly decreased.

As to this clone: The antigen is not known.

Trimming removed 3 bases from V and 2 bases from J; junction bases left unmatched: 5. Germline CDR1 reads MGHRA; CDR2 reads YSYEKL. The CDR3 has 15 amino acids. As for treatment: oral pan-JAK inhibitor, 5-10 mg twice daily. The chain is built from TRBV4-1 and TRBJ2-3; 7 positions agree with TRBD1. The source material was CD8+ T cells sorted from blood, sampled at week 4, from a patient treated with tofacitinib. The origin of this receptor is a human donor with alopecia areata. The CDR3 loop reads CASSQVTGHTDTQYF. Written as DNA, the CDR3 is TGCGCCAGCAGCCAGGTGACAGGGCACACAGATACGCAGTATTTT.